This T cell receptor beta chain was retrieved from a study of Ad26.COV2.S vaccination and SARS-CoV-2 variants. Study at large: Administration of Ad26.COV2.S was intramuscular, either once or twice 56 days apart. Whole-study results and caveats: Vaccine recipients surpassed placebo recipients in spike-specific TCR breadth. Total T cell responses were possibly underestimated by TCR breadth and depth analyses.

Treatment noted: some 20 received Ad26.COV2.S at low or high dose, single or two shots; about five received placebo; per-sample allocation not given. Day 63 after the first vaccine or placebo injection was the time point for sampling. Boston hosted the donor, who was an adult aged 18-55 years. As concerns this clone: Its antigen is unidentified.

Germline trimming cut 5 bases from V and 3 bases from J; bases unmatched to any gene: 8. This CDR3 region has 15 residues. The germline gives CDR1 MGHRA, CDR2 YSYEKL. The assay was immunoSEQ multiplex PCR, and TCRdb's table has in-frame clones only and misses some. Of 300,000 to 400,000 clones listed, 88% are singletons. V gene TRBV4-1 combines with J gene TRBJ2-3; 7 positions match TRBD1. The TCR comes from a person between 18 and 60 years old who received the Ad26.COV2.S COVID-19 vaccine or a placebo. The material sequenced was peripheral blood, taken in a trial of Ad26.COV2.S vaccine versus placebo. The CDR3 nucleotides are TGCGCCAGCAGCGTTAGGACAGGCCCGACAGATACGCAGTATTTT. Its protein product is CASSVRTGPTDTQYF.